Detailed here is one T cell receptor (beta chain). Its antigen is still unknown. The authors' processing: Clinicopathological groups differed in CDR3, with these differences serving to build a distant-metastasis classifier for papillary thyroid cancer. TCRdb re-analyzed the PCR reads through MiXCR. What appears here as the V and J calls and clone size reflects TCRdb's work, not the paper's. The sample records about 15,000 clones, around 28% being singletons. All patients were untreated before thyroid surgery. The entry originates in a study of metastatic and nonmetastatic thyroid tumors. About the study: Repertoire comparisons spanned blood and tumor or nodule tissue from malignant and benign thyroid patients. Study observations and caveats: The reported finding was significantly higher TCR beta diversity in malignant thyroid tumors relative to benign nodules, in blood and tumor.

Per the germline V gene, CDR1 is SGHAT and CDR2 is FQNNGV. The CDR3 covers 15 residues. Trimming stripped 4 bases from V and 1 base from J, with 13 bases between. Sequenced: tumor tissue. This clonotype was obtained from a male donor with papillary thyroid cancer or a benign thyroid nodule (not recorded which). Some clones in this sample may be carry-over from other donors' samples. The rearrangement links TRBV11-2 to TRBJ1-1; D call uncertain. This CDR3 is CASSSPAAGNTEAFF. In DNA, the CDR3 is TGTGCCAGCAGCTCCCCCGCGGCGGGGAACACTGAAGCTTTCTTT.